The 30 T cell receptor beta chains presented below share a single source sample, sequenced in a study. TCRdb re-analysed the 5' RACE reads in MiXCR, keeping a single row per CDR3 protein. Of around 52,000 distinct CDR3 sequences in the sample, around 28% were seen once. Sequenced: tumor-infiltrating memory CD4+ T cells sorted from the breast tumor. Subset defined: memory CD4+ T cells, CD4+CD45RO+CD25-. The origin of the receptors is a female donor with breast cancer.

Points on this clonotype: The junction and the germline gene differ at one end; a read error may be behind it. The chain joins TRBV5-4 to TRBJ1-4; the match to TRBD1 covers 8 bases. The length of the CDR3 is 14 residues. Germline CDR1 SGHNT, CDR2 YYREEE (reference sequence). The CDR3: CASSRDRYNEKLFF. The CDR3 DNA reads TGCGCCAGCAGCCGGGACAGGTATAATGAAAAACTGTTTTTT.

J is TRBJ1-1 and V is TRBV7-3; 7 nucleotides agree with TRBD1. Germline V CDR1 and CDR2: SGHTA, FQGTGA. After removal of 6 bases from V and 4 bases from J, the junction contained 5 bases not matched to a gene. There are 13 residues in the CDR3. The CDR3 sequence is CASSSAGGTEAFF. The CDR3 nucleotides are TGTGCCAGCAGTTCAGCAGGGGGCACTGAAGCTTTCTTT.

A few counts support this clonotype. The rearrangement joins TRBV20-1 to TRBJ2-1; no clear D. V lost 2 bases and J lost 5, with 10 bases in between. The germline V gene encodes CDR1 DFQATT and CDR2 SNEGSKA (reference sequence). The CDR3 has 13 residues. The CDR3 DNA reads as TGCAGTGCTAGACTAGATGGGAACAATGAGCAGTTCTTC. Amino acid sequence: CSARLDGNNEQFF.

This CDR3 reads CASSLGAAAGNTIYF. CDR3 coding DNA: TGTGCCAGCAGCTTAGGCGCGGCGGCTGGAAACACCATATATTTT. The chain couples TRBV5-4 to TRBJ1-3; no clear D. The germline V gene encodes CDR1 SGHNT and CDR2 YYREEE (reference sequence). The CDR3 spans 15 residues. The V end was cut by 2 bases, the J end by 2 bases, with 11 bases between.

V gene TRBV9 combines with J gene TRBJ2-7, with 12 positions matching TRBD2. Trimming removed 4 bases from V and 9 bases from J; junction bases left unmatched: 11. There are 15 residues in the CDR3. Germline-derived CDR1 and CDR2 are SGDLS and YYNGEE. CDR3 protein: CASSSTGLAGRWQYF. The CDR3 nucleotides are TGTGCCAGCAGCTCGACCGGACTAGCGGGAAGGTGGCAGTACTTC.

This sequence joins TRBV12-3 or TRBV12-4 and TRBJ1-1, with D hard to call. This CDR3 has 14 residues. The V end lost 2 bases, the J end lost 6 bases, and 13 bases lay between the germline ends. CDR3 in DNA: TGTGCCAGCAGTTTAAGGATGAGATCGGCTGAAGCTTTCTTT. Its translation: CASSLRMRSAEAFF.

This clonotype is judged medium-sized. This chain joins TRBV5-1 and TRBJ2-7, with 8 bases lining up with TRBD2. The length of the CDR3 is 17 residues. Germline CDR1 and CDR2: SGHRS and YFSETQ. V was pared by 0 bases and J by 3 bases, with 11 bases of the junction left unmatched. The CDR3 DNA sequence: TGCGCCAGCAGCTTGGCCGGTAGCGGGGCCGGGGACTACGAGCAGTACTTC. Its protein product is CASSLAGSGAGDYEQYF.

Turning to this clonotype: Given a much more abundant clone one base away, this may be a read error. The chain is built from TRBV6-6 and TRBJ2-6; perhaps TRBD1 as D (5 bases). Germline lookup yields CDR1 MNHNY and CDR2 SVGAGI (reference sequence). The CDR3 sequence is 17 residues long. The CDR3 DNA reads TGTGCCAGCAGTTACGCCTCAACAGGTCTTGGGGCCTACGTCCTGACTTTC. Protein: CASSYASTGLGAYVLTF.

V gene TRBV7-2 combines with J gene TRBJ2-4; D possibly matches TRBD1 or TRBD2 (5 bases each). Germline CDR1 reads SGHTA; CDR2 reads FQGNSA. This CDR3 region has 14 residues. V lost 5 bases, J lost 8 bases, and 16 bases lay in between. The CDR3 spells CASSPIGMGDIQYF. CDR3 DNA: TGTGCCAGCAGCCCCATTGGGATGGGGGACATTCAGTACTTC. Variable domain in full (rest from reference TRBV7-2 and TRBJ2-4): GAGVSQSPSNKVTEKGKDVELRCDPISGHTALYWYRQSLGQGLEFLIYFQGNSAPDKSGLPSDRFSAERTGGSVSTLTIQRTQQEDSAVYLCASSPIGMGDIQYFGAGTRLSVL.

CDR3 nucleotides: TGCGCCAGCAGCCAAGGTTGGACTAGCGGGAGGGCCGCCGGGGAGCTGTTTTTT. Protein sequence: CASSQGWTSGRAAGELFF. The chain uses TRBV4-1 and TRBJ2-2, with 15 positions matching TRBD2. The germline V gene encodes CDR1 MGHRA and CDR2 YSYEKL. The CDR3 length is 18 residues. V gave up 1 base and J gave up 6 bases; unmatched junction bases: 6.

Note on this clonotype: A much larger clone is a single base away; this may be a read error. V and J are TRBV20-1 and TRBJ2-2, with 10 bases identical to TRBD1. J gave up 6 bases and V 2 bases, and 6 bases lay outside the gene matches. The CDR3 is 15 residues long. Germline loops: CDR1 DFQATT, CDR2 SNEGSKA (reference sequence). The CDR3 is CSARRDRGNAGELFF. As DNA, the CDR3 is TGCAGTGCTAGAAGGGACAGGGGAAACGCCGGGGAGCTGTTTTTT.

This clonotype was picked up a small number of times. V is TRBV7-3 and J is TRBJ2-3, with a tentative D call TRBD1 (6 bases). The CDR3 is made up of 15 amino acids. The germline CDR1 and CDR2 sequences are SGHTA and FQGTGA. Trimming cost V 7 bases and J 4 bases, with 18 bases left between them. The chain's CDR3 is CASTMTGEVSDTQYF. In nucleotides, the CDR3 is TGTGCCAGCACTATGACAGGAGAGGTTTCAGATACGCAGTATTTT.

The chain is built from TRBV5-1 and TRBJ1-2; TRBD1 agrees at 9 bases. The CDR3 sequence is 15 residues long. V lost 0 bases and J lost 7; bases outside the gene matches: 7. The germline gives CDR1 SGHRS, CDR2 YFSETQ. The CDR3 sequence is CASSLGWDRASGYTF. The CDR3, as DNA: TGCGCCAGCAGCTTGGGCTGGGACAGGGCTTCTGGCTACACCTTC.

Only a few counts were recorded for this clonotype. This chain joins TRBV20-1 and TRBJ2-1; TRBD2 matches 9 bases. Per the germline V gene, CDR1 is DFQATT and CDR2 is SNEGSKA (reference sequence). The ends lost 8 bases at V and 4 bases at J; junction bases unmatched: 9. The CDR3 loop spans 14 amino acids. Written as DNA, the CDR3 is TGCAGTACGAGGGGGGCGGGAGGGTACAATGAGCAGTTCTTC. This encodes CSTRGAGGYNEQFF.

The table lists this clonotype with a few counts. The V call is TRBV28, the J call TRBJ1-1, with 8 bases that match TRBD1. Germline loops: CDR1 MDHEN, CDR2 SYDVKM. With 7 bases clipped from V and 1 base from J, the junction kept 5 bases outside the gene matches. The CDR3 sequence is 14 residues long. CDR3 DNA sequence: TGTGCCAGCATACTGACAGGGGAGAACACTGAAGCTTTCTTT. Translated: CASILTGENTEAFF.

This chain links TRBV5-1 with TRBJ1-5; D might be TRBD1 (6 bases). The CDR3 sequence is 14 residues long. Germline CDR1 SGHRS, CDR2 YFSETQ. V lost 2 bases to trimming and J lost 5 bases, with 11 bases between them. CDR3 protein: CASSLLGGDQPQHF. The DNA for the CDR3 is TGCGCCAGCAGCTTATTGGGGGGCGATCAGCCCCAGCATTTT.

V usage is TRBV6-1 and J usage is TRBJ1-5; D remains unclear. Germline V gives CDR1 MNHNS, CDR2 SASEGT. CDR3 length: 16 residues. With 2 bases removed from V and 10 bases from J, the gap between germline ends came to 21 bases. CDR3: CASSEYSGSNGRPQHF. CDR3 sequence (DNA): TGTGCCAGCAGTGAATACTCGGGGAGCAACGGACGCCCCCAGCATTTT.

The chain employs TRBV6-1 and TRBJ2-7; the D gene is possibly TRBD2 (6 bases). The V and J ends lost 4 bases and 1 base respectively, with 14 bases between them. The CDR3 spans 15 residues. Germline values: CDR1 MNHNS, CDR2 SASEGT. The CDR3 sequence is CASSAGLTGSYEQYF. In nucleotides, the CDR3 is TGTGCCAGCAGTGCAGGACTAACGGGGTCCTACGAGCAGTACTTC.

This clonotype was seen more than once but under ten times. The rearrangement uses TRBV5-1 and TRBJ1-2, with unresolved D. The germline CDR1 and CDR2 sequences are SGHRS and YFSETQ. The V gene lost 3 bases and the J gene lost 0 bases, with 12 bases spanning the gap. The CDR3 runs 15 residues. DNA for the CDR3: TGCGCCAGCAGCTCCGGAGGCAGCACTAACTATGGCTACACCTTC. Its protein product is CASSSGGSTNYGYTF.

The table lists this clonotype with a few counts. Mismatch with germline at one junction end may stem from a read error. The chain carries TRBV15 and TRBJ2-7; perhaps TRBD1 as D (6 bases). This CDR3 region has 13 residues. Germline lookup yields CDR1 LNHNV and CDR2 YYDKDF (reference sequence). The CDR3, as DNA: TGTGCCACCAGCGGATTAAATACAGGGCCCCAACGATTC. As protein: CATSGLNTGPQRF.

This clonotype was observed at least ten times. The chain links TRBV7-2 to TRBJ2-5; 7 nucleotides agree with TRBD2. CDR3 length: 13 residues. Trimming cost V 3 bases and J 4 bases; bases outside gene matches: 2. The germline gives CDR1 SGHTA, CDR2 FQGNSA. CDR3 residues: CASSFAGAETQYF. CDR3 DNA: TGTGCCAGCAGCTTCGCGGGAGCAGAGACCCAGTACTTC.

There are a few counts of this clonotype. The V gene is TRBV30, the J gene TRBJ1-3; D remains ambiguous. Trimming left V 2 bases short and J 0 bases short, with 5 bases between. The CDR3 runs to 13 residues. CDR1 GTSNPN and CDR2 SVGIG come from the germline V gene (reference sequence). CDR3 nucleotide sequence: TGTGCCTGGAGTTGGGGCTCTGGAAACACCATATATTTT. Its protein product is CAWSWGSGNTIYF.

V usage is TRBV12-3 or TRBV12-4 and J usage is TRBJ2-7; TRBD1 might be the D (6 bases). V lost 6 bases and J lost 7, with 25 bases in between. The CDR3 is 16 residues long. CDR3 in amino acids: CASRAEVLRVRGEQYF. In DNA form, the CDR3 reads TGTGCCAGCAGGGCTGAAGTCCTGCGGGTAAGGGGGGAGCAGTACTTC.

The table lists this clonotype with a few counts. V is TRBV5-1 and J is TRBJ1-3; 7 nucleotides agree with TRBD1. This CDR3 has 16 amino acids. The germline V gene has CDR1 SGHRS and CDR2 YFSETQ. After removal of 4 bases from V and 0 bases from J, the junction contained 7 bases not matched to a gene. CDR3 nucleotides: TGCGCCAGCAGCCTACAGGGGCCTGGCTCTGGAAACACCATATATTTT. Translating gives CASSLQGPGSGNTIYF.

J is TRBJ2-5 and V is TRBV5-5, with 11 positions matching TRBD2. This CDR3 is built from 14 residues. V dropped 5 bases and J dropped 5; count of bases not matched to a gene: 5. Germline loops: CDR1 SGHKS, CDR2 YYEKEE (reference sequence). CDR3 nucleotides: TGTGCCAGCAGTCTAGCGGGAGGATTCGAGACCCAGTACTTC. It specifies CASSLAGGFETQYF.

The CDR3 DNA reads as TGTGCCAGCAGTCAGAGACACACTGAAGCTTTCTTT. Encoded protein: CASSQRHTEAFF. The V call is TRBV7-9, the J call TRBJ1-1; no reliable D call. Germline assignment: CDR1 SEHNR and CDR2 FQNEAQ (reference sequence). Trimming removed 6 bases at V and 3 bases at J, with 8 bases between. The CDR3 consists of 12 residues.

The rearrangement links TRBV7-6 to TRBJ2-7; weak D call: TRBD1 (5 bases). V lost 5 bases and J 0 bases, leaving 14 bases between the germline ends. The CDR3 spans 15 residues. The germline CDR1 and CDR2 sequences are SGHVS and FNYEAQ. CDR3 residues: CASSPRQSSSYEQYF. The CDR3 coding sequence is TGTGCCAGCAGCCCTCGACAGAGTAGCTCCTACGAGCAGTACTTC.

The chain recombines TRBV20-1 with TRBJ2-1; 14 nucleotides match TRBD2. The J segment lost 10 bases and the V segment lost 3 bases, leaving 8 bases of the junction unmatched. This CDR3 is built from 15 residues. Germline loops: CDR1 DFQATT, CDR2 SNEGSKA (reference sequence). The chain's CDR3 is CSASERLAGGSEQFF. CDR3 nucleotide sequence: TGCAGTGCTAGCGAGCGACTAGCGGGGGGGTCGGAGCAGTTCTTC.

In its sample, this clonotype was seen many times. This rearrangement joins TRBV4-1 to TRBJ1-1; D perhaps matches TRBD1 (6 bases). Germline-derived CDR1 and CDR2 are MGHRA and YSYEKL. The CDR3 length is 12 residues. Trimming cost V 6 bases and J 2 bases, with 7 bases left between them. The CDR3 loop is CASRQGNTEAFF. The CDR3 DNA follows: TGCGCCAGCAGACAGGGAAACACTGAAGCTTTCTTT.

This rearrangement joins TRBV28 to TRBJ2-1, with a tentative D call TRBD1 (5 bases). The germline V gene has CDR1 MDHEN and CDR2 SYDVKM. The germline V and J ends were trimmed by 3 bases and 2 bases, with 11 bases remaining between them. This CDR3 comprises 15 residues. Here the CDR3 reads CASSFDSTTYNEQFF. CDR3 bases: TGTGCCAGCAGTTTCGACAGTACGACCTACAATGAGCAGTTCTTC.